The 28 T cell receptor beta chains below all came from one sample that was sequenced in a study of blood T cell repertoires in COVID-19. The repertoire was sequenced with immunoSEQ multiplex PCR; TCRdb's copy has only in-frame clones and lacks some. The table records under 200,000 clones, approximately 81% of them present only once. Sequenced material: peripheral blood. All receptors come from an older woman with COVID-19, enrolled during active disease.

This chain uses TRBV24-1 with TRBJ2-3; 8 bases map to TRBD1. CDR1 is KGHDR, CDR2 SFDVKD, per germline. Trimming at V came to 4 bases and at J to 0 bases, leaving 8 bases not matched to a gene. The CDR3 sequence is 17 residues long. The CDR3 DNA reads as TGTGCCACCAGTGACAACGGACAGGGAACTAGCACAGATACGCAGTATTTT. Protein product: CATSDNGQGTSTDTQYF.

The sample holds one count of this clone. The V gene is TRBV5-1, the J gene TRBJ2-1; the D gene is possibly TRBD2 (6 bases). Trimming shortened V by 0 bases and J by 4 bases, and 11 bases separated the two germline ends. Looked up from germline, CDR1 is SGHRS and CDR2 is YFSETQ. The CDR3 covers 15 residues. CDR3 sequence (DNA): TGCGCCAGCAGCTTGGAAAACGGGAGTTACAATGAGCAGTTCTTC. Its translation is CASSLENGSYNEQFF.

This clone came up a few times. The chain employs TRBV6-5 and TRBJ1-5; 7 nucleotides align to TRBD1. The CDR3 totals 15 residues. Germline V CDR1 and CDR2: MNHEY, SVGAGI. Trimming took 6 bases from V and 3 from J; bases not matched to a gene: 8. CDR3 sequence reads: CASRRLQGDNQPQHF. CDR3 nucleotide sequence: TGTGCCAGCAGGCGACTTCAGGGGGACAATCAGCCCCAGCATTTT.

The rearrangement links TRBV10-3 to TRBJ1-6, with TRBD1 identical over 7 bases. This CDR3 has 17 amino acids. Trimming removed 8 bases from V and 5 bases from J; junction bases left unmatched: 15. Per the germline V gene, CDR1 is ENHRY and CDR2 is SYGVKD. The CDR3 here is CAIGLVSQGVHNSPLHF. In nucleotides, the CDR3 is TGTGCCATCGGGCTGGTTTCTCAGGGGGTGCATAATTCACCCCTCCACTTT.

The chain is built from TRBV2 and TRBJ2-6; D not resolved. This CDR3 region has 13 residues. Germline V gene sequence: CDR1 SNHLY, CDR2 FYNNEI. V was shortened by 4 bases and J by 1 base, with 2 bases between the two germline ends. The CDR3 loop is CASSVSGANVLTF. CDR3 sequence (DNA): TGTGCCAGCAGTGTATCTGGGGCCAACGTCCTGACTTTC.

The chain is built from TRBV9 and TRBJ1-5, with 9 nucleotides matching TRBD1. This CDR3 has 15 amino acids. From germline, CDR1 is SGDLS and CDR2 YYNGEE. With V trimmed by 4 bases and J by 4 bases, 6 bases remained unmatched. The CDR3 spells CASSPGTGWNQPQHF. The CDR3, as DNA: TGTGCCAGCAGCCCCGGGACAGGGTGGAATCAGCCCCAGCATTTT.

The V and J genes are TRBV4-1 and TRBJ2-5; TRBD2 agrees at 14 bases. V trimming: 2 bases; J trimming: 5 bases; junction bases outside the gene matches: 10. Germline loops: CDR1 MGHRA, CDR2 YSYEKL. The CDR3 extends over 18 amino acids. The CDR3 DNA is TGCGCCAGCAGCCAACCTCTGACTAGCGGGGGGGCCTCGGAGACCCAGTACTTC. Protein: CASSQPLTSGGASETQYF.

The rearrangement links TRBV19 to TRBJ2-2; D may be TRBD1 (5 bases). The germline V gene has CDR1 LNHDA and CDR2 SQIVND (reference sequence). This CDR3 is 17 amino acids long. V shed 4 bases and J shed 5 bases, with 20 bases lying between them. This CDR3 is CASSTQGQGKRTGELFF. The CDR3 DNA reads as TGTGCCAGTAGTACCCAGGGCCAGGGAAAGAGGACCGGGGAGCTGTTTTTT.

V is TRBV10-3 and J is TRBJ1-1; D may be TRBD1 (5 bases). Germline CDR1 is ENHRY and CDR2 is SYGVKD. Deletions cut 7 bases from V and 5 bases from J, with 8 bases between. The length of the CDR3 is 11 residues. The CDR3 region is CAITGGTEAFF. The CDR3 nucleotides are TGTGCCATCACCGGGGGAACTGAAGCTTTCTTT.

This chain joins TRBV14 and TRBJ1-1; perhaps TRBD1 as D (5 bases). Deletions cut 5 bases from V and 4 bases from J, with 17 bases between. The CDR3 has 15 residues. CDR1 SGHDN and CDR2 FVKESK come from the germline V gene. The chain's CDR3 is CASSRFRDSVTEAFF. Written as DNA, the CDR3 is TGTGCCAGCAGCAGGTTCCGGGACTCGGTCACTGAAGCTTTCTTT.

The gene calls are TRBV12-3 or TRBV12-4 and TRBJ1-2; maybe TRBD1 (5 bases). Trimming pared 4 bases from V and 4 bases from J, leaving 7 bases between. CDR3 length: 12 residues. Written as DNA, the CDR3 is TGTGCCAGCAGTTATGACAGCTATGGCTACACCTTC. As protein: CASSYDSYGYTF.

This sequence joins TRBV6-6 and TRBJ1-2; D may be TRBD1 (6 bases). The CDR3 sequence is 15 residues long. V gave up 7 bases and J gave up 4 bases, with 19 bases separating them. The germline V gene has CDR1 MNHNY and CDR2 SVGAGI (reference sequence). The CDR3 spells CASNTEMGASYGYTF. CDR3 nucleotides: TGTGCCAGCAACACTGAAATGGGGGCCAGCTATGGCTACACCTTC.

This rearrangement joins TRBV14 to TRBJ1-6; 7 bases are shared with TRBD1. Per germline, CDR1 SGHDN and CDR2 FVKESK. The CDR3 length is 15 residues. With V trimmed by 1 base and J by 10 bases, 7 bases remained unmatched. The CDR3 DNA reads TGTGCCAGCAGCCAAGGACAGGGAGTACCGTCACCCCTCCACTTT. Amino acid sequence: CASSQGQGVPSPLHF. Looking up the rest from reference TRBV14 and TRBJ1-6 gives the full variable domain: EAGVTQFPSHSVIEKGQTVTLRCDPISGHDNLYWYRRVMGKEIKFLLHFVKESKQDESGMPNNRFLAERTGGTYSTLKVQPAELEDSGVYFCASSQGQGVPSPLHFGNGTRLTVT.

The CDR3: CASSQRTGTVNEKLFF. CDR3 DNA: TGTGCCAGCAGCCAAAGAACCGGGACAGTTAATGAAAAACTGTTTTTT. This chain uses TRBV14 with TRBJ1-4; 7 bases agree with TRBD1. The J segment lost 4 bases and the V segment lost 2 bases, leaving 7 bases of the junction unmatched. Germline V gene sequence: CDR1 SGHDN, CDR2 FVKESK. The CDR3 is 16 amino acids. The full variable domain, its missing parts supplied by reference TRBV14 and TRBJ1-4, is EAGVTQFPSHSVIEKGQTVTLRCDPISGHDNLYWYRRVMGKEIKFLLHFVKESKQDESGMPNNRFLAERTGGTYSTLKVQPAELEDSGVYFCASSQRTGTVNEKLFFGSGTQLSVL.

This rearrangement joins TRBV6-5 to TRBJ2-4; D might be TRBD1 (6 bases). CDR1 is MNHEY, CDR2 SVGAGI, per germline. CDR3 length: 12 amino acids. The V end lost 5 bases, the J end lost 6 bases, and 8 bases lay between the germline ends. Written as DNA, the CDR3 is TGTGCCAGCAGTCCGGACAGAAACATTCAGTACTTC. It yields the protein CASSPDRNIQYF.

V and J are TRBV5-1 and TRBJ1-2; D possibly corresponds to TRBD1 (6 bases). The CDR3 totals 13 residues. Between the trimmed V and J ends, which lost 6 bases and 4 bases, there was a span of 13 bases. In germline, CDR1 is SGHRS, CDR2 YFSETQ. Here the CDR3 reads CASTRQASYGYTF. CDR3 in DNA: TGCGCCAGCACCAGACAGGCCAGCTATGGCTACACCTTC. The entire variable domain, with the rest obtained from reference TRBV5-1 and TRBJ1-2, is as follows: KAGVTQTPRYLIKTRGQQVTLSCSPISGHRSVSWYQQTPGQGLQFLFEYFSETQRNKGNFPGRFSGRQFSNSRSEMNVSTLELGDSALYLCASTRQASYGYTFGSGTRLTVV.

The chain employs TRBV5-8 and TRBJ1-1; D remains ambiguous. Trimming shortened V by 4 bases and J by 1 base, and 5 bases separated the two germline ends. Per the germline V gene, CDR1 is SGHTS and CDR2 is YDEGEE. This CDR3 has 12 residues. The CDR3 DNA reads TGTGCCAGCAGCCATTGGAACACTGAAGCTTTCTTT. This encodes CASSHWNTEAFF. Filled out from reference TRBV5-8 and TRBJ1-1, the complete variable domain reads EAGVTQSPTHLIKTRGQQATLRCSPISGHTSVYWYQQALGLGLQFLLWYDEGEERNRGNFPPRFSGRQFPNYSSELNVNALELEDSALYLCASSHWNTEAFFGQGTRLTVV.

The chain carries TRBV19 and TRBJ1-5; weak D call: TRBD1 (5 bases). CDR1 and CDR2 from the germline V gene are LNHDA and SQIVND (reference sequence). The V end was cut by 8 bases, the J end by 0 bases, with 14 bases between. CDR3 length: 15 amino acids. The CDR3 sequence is CASSRDSYSNQPQHF. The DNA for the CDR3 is TGTGCCAGTTCCCGGGACTCCTATAGCAATCAGCCCCAGCATTTT.

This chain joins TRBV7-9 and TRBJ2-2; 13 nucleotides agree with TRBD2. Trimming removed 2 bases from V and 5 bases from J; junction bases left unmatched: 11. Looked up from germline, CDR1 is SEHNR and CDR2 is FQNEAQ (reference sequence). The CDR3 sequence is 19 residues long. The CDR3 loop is CASSLTIGLAGEGTGELFF. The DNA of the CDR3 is TGTGCCAGCAGCTTAACCATCGGACTAGCGGGAGAAGGAACCGGGGAGCTGTTTTTT.

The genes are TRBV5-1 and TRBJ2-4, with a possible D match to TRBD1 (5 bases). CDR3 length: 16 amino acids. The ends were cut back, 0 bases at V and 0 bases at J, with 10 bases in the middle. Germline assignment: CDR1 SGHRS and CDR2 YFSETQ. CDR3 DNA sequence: TGCGCCAGCAGCTTGGTCGCAGGACAAGCCAAAAACATTCAGTACTTC. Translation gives CASSLVAGQAKNIQYF.

CDR3 nucleotides: TGTGCCAGCAGCCCAGCTCAGGGCCAAAACTATGGCTACACCTTC. As protein: CASSPAQGQNYGYTF. The chain carries TRBV5-4 and TRBJ1-2; tentatively, D is TRBD1 (5 bases). The CDR3 totals 15 residues. V lost 4 bases and J lost 2, with 15 bases in between. The V gene's germline CDR1 is SGHNT and CDR2 YYREEE (reference sequence).

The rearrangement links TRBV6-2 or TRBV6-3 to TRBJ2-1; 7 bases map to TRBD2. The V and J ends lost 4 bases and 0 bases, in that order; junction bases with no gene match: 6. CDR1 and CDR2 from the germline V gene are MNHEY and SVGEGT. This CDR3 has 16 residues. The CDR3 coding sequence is TGTGCCAGCAGTTTTAGCGGCGGGAGCTCCTACAATGAGCAGTTCTTC. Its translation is CASSFSGGSSYNEQFF.

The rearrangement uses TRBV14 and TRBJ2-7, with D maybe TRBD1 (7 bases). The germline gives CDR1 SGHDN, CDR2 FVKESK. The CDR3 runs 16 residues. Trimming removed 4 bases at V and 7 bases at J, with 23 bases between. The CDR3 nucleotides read TGTGCCAGCAGCCCACGGAGGGACAGTCCTACAAGTGAGCAGTACTTC. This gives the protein CASSPRRDSPTSEQYF.

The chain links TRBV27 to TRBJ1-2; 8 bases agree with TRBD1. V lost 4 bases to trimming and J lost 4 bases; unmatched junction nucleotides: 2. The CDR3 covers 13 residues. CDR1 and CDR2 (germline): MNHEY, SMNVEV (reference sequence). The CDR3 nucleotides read TGTGCCAGCAGTTGGACAGGGAGCTATGGCTACACCTTC. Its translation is CASSWTGSYGYTF.

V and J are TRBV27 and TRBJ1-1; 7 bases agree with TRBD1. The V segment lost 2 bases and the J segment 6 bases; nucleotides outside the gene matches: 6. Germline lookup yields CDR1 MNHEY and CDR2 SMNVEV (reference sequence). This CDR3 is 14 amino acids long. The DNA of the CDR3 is TGTGCCAGCAGTTTAACAGGGGAGAGATCTGAAGCTTTCTTT. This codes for CASSLTGERSEAFF.

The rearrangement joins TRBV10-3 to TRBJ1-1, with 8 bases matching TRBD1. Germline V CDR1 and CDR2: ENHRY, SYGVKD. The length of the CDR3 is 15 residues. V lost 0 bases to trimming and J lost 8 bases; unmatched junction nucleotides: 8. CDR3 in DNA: TGTGCCATCAGTGAGTCGAGGACAGGGCCGTCGGAAGCTTTCTTT. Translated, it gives CAISESRTGPSEAFF.

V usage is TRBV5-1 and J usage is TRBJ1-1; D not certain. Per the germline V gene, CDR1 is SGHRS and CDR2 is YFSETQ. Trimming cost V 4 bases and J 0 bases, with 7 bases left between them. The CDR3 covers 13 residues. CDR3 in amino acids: CASSTSVNTEAFF. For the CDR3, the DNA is TGCGCCAGCAGCACCAGTGTGAACACTGAAGCTTTCTTT.

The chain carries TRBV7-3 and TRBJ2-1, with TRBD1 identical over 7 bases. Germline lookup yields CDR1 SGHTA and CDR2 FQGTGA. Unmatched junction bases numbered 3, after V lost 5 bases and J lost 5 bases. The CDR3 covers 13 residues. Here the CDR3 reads CASSRDRDNEQFF. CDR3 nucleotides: TGTGCCAGCAGCCGGGACAGAGACAATGAGCAGTTCTTC. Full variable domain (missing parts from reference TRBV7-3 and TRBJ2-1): GAGVSQTPSNKVTEKGKYVELRCDPISGHTALYWYRQSLGQGPEFLIYFQGTGAADDSGLPNDRFFAVRPEGSVSTLKIQRTERGDSAVYLCASSRDRDNEQFFGPGTRLTVL.